A single sample gave rise to the 14 T cell receptor beta chains below, sequenced in a study of neoadjuvant anti-PD-1 for oral cavity cancer. TCRdb keeps only in-frame clones here, not all; method: immunoSEQ multiplex PCR. Here the sample spans over 11,000 clones, over 55% being singletons. The sequencing here drew on PBMCs, taken before nivolumab (anti-PD-1) treatment. These receptors all come from a person aged 35-79 years with oral cavity squamous cell carcinoma.

This clone showed up just once. This chain joins TRBV6-5 and TRBJ1-6, with D hard to call. The CDR3 length is 14 residues. Germline V gene data show CDR1 as MNHEY and CDR2 as SVGAGI. Trimming removed 10 bases at V and 0 bases at J, with 10 bases between. DNA for the CDR3: TGTGCCACCAAACCGAGCTCCTATAATTCACCCCTCCACTTT. It specifies CATKPSSYNSPLHF.

This clone was recorded a few times. The genes are TRBV11-2 and TRBJ1-1; unclear D gene. The CDR3 runs to 14 residues. Trimming shortened V by 5 bases and J by 1 base, and 11 bases separated the two germline ends. CDR1 and CDR2 from the germline V gene are SGHAT and FQNNGV. The CDR3, as DNA: TGTGCCAGCAGCGCCGCGGGGAGGAACACTGAAGCTTTCTTT. Amino acids: CASSAAGRNTEAFF.

V and J are TRBV2 and TRBJ1-5, with a weak D call TRBD1 (5 bases). CDR1 is SNHLY, CDR2 FYNNEI, per germline. The CDR3 is 15 amino acids. V was pared by 2 bases and J by 3 bases, with 11 bases between. The CDR3 is CASSERAGNNQPQHF. The DNA of the CDR3 is TGTGCCAGCAGTGAAAGGGCAGGGAACAATCAGCCCCAGCATTTT. Using reference TRBV2 and TRBJ1-5 for the parts outside the CDR3, the full variable domain is EPEVTQTPSHQVTQMGQEVILRCVPISNHLYFYWYRQILGQKVEFLVSFYNNEISEKSEIFDDQFSVERPDGSNFTLKIRSTKLEDSAMYFCASSERAGNNQPQHFGDGTRLSIL.

The chain carries TRBV7-9 and TRBJ1-2; D is ambiguous. The CDR3 covers 16 residues. Germline CDR1 SEHNR, CDR2 FQNEAQ (reference sequence). V was shortened by 5 bases and J by 4 bases, with 20 bases between the two germline ends. The CDR3 reads CASSVVFRAAGYGYTF. The CDR3 bases are TGTGCCAGCAGCGTAGTCTTCCGGGCAGCCGGCTATGGCTACACCTTC.

This clone was seen once. The chain has TRBV10-3 and TRBJ2-3; 11 nucleotides match TRBD2. J was trimmed by 3 bases and V by 10 bases; bases with no gene match: 3. CDR3 length: 13 residues. Germline assignment: CDR1 ENHRY and CDR2 SYGVKD. Here the CDR3 DNA reads TGTGCCACACTAGCGGGAGTGACAGATACGCAGTATTTT. Translating it yields CATLAGVTDTQYF.

This clone has just a few counts. The chain's CDR3 is CASSRTGGNTEAFF. The CDR3 DNA sequence: TGTGCCAGCAGTAGGACAGGGGGGAACACTGAAGCTTTCTTT. The rearrangement joins TRBV7-9 to TRBJ1-1; TRBD1 matches at 10 bases. V trimming: 6 bases; J trimming: 1 base; junction bases outside the gene matches: 2. Germline CDR1 reads SEHNR; CDR2 reads FQNEAQ (reference sequence). The CDR3 consists of 14 residues. The whole variable domain, filled in from reference TRBV7-9 and TRBJ1-1, reads DTGVSQNPRHKITKRGQNVTFRCDPISEHNRLYWYRQTLGQGPEFLTYFQNEAQLEKSRLLSDRFSAERPKGSFSTLEIQRTEQGDSAMYLCASSRTGGNTEAFFGQGTRLTVV.

This clone was detected only once. Written as DNA, the CDR3 is TGTGCCTGGAGCCACCGGGTCCAAGGAGGCTATGGCTACACCTTC. Translation gives CAWSHRVQGGYGYTF. The V call is TRBV30, the J call TRBJ1-2, with D uncertain. This CDR3 has 15 amino acids. Trimming took 3 bases from V and 4 from J, leaving 18 bases between them. Germline CDR1 and CDR2: GTSNPN and SVGIG (reference sequence).

The chain links TRBV7-9 to TRBJ1-5, with D uncertain. V shed 7 bases and J shed 5 bases, with 18 bases lying between them. This CDR3 region has 15 residues. Germline V gene data show CDR1 as SEHNR and CDR2 as FQNEAQ (reference sequence). The CDR3 reads CASNFTKGADQPQHF. CDR3 bases: TGTGCCAGCAACTTCACAAAGGGAGCGGATCAGCCCCAGCATTTT.

This chain links TRBV7-3 with TRBJ1-2; TRBD1 might be the D (5 bases). The CDR3 totals 16 residues. Germline V gives CDR1 SGHTA, CDR2 FQGTGA. The germline V and J ends were trimmed by 0 bases and 6 bases, with 17 bases remaining between them. The CDR3, as DNA: TGTGCCAGCAGCTTAACGGGAGGGGAGCCCCTCCATGGCTACACCTTC. It yields the protein CASSLTGGEPLHGYTF.

This clone was detected only a few times. The genes are TRBV30 and TRBJ1-5; D is undetermined. Deletions cut 2 bases from V and 2 bases from J, with 7 bases between. Per germline, CDR1 GTSNPN and CDR2 SVGIG (reference sequence). CDR3 size: 13 residues. The CDR3 bases are TGTGCCTGGAGTTTTCAGGGCAATCAGCCCCAGCATTTT. Translated: CAWSFQGNQPQHF.

The chain has TRBV9 and TRBJ2-5; no definite D call. This CDR3 has 14 residues. Trimming cost V 4 bases and J 2 bases, with 12 bases left between them. The germline V gene encodes CDR1 SGDLS and CDR2 YYNGEE. Written as DNA, the CDR3 is TGTGCCAGCAGCTTCGGACGGATTCAAGAGACCCAGTACTTC. The encoded protein is CASSFGRIQETQYF. Full variable domain (remainder filled in from reference TRBV9 and TRBJ2-5): DSGVTQTPKHLITATGQRVTLRCSPRSGDLSVYWYQQSLDQGLQFLIQYYNGEERAKGNILERFSAQQFPDLHSELNLSSLELGDSALYFCASSFGRIQETQYFGPGTRLLVL.

The chain combines TRBV7-9 with TRBJ2-7; the D gene is possibly TRBD1 (5 bases). Germline CDR1 reads SEHNR; CDR2 reads FQNEAQ (reference sequence). The germline V and J ends were trimmed by 5 bases and 5 bases, with 22 bases remaining between them. This CDR3 region has 16 residues. The CDR3 reads CASSPRQFLQFDEQYF. Written as DNA, the CDR3 is TGTGCCAGCAGCCCAAGACAGTTCCTCCAATTCGACGAGCAGTACTTC.

The rearrangement links TRBV28 to TRBJ2-7; D may be TRBD2 (6 bases). The CDR3 totals 14 residues. Germline assignment: CDR1 MDHEN and CDR2 SYDVKM. The V and J ends lost 3 bases and 0 bases respectively, with 9 bases between them. CDR3 in amino acids: CASSFHGSSYEQYF. The DNA for the CDR3 is TGTGCCAGCAGTTTTCACGGGAGCTCCTACGAGCAGTACTTC.

The chain uses TRBV6-6 and TRBJ1-1; tentative D call: TRBD1 (5 bases). Trimming removed 7 bases at V and 6 bases at J, with 12 bases between. The CDR3 length is 12 residues. In germline, CDR1 is MNHNY, CDR2 SVGAGI (reference sequence). CDR3 sequence (DNA): TGTGCCAGCACCTTGGACACCTCTGAAGCTTTCTTT. This sequence encodes CASTLDTSEAFF.